Each of the 24 T cell receptor beta chains below was sequenced from the same sample in a study of graft-versus-host responses after intestinal transplantation. These TCRs' antigens remain unknown. Libraries were prepared by immunoSEQ multiplex PCR; TCRdb keeps only in-frame clonotypes and omits some of them. The sample carries over 75,000 clones, around 86% recorded once. Specimen: unstimulated CD8+ T cells sorted from spleen or lymph node cells, collected before transplant. The source of these receptors is a human donor who was the organ donor for an intestinal transplant.

The DNA for the CDR3 is TGTGCCATCAGTGAGTCCCCTCCGGGGGGGGCGGCTGAAGCTTTCTTT. Translating gives CAISESPPGGAAEAFF. The chain combines TRBV10-3 with TRBJ1-1; a possible D gene is TRBD1 (6 bases). The length of the CDR3 is 16 residues. V lost 0 bases to trimming and J lost 6 bases, with 17 bases between them. The germline gives CDR1 ENHRY, CDR2 SYGVKD.

The V and J genes are TRBV19 and TRBJ2-1, with 10 bases matching TRBD1. Looked up from germline, CDR1 is LNHDA and CDR2 is SQIVND (reference sequence). CDR3 length: 19 amino acids. V shed 7 bases and J 3 bases; nucleotides not matched to a gene: 18. CDR3 loop: CASKSGQGTPGDDYNEQFF. DNA for the CDR3: TGTGCCAGTAAATCGGGACAGGGGACCCCCGGGGACGACTACAATGAGCAGTTCTTC.

The genes are TRBV28 and TRBJ1-1; 7 bases fit TRBD1. V shed 5 bases and J 3 bases; nucleotides not matched to a gene: 6. The CDR3 covers 14 residues. CDR1 is MDHEN, CDR2 SYDVKM, per germline. The CDR3 loop is CASSTGALDTEAFF. CDR3 coding DNA: TGTGCCAGCAGTACAGGGGCCCTAGACACTGAAGCTTTCTTT.

The V gene is TRBV6-4, the J gene TRBJ2-3, with 12 bases aligning to TRBD2. CDR1 is MRHNA and CDR2 is SNTAGT in the germline V gene. This CDR3 contains 15 residues. The trim removed 4 bases at V and 3 bases at J, leaving 2 bases unmatched. This CDR3 reads CASSGLAGETDTQYF. The CDR3 DNA follows: TGTGCCAGCAGTGGACTAGCGGGGGAGACAGATACGCAGTATTTT.

This chain links TRBV4-2 with TRBJ2-7; 12 positions match TRBD1. CDR3 size: 14 residues. Germline V gene sequence: CDR1 LGHNA, CDR2 YNFKEQ. V lost 7 bases to trimming and J lost 6 bases; unmatched junction nucleotides: 7. As DNA, the CDR3 is TGTGCCAGCAACCAGGGACAGGGGGCAAGCGAGCAGTACTTC. Protein sequence: CASNQGQGASEQYF.

The V gene is TRBV28, the J gene TRBJ1-4; D possibly corresponds to TRBD1 (6 bases). The V end lost 10 bases, the J end lost 7 bases, and 10 bases lay between the germline ends. Germline V gene lookup returns CDR1 MDHEN and CDR2 SYDVKM. There are 11 residues in the CDR3. CDR3 DNA sequence: TGTGCCACCCTGACAGGTGAAAAACTGTTTTTT. Protein sequence: CATLTGEKLFF.

The CDR3 spells CASSSGYLNTEAFF. In DNA form, the CDR3 reads TGTGCCAGCAGCTCTGGGTATCTGAACACTGAAGCTTTCTTT. The rearrangement uses TRBV5-6 and TRBJ1-1; D is undetermined. CDR3 length: 14 amino acids. V was trimmed by 3 bases and J by 0 bases, leaving 9 bases between them. CDR1 is SGHDT and CDR2 is YYEEEE in the germline V gene.

The chain has TRBV6-1 and TRBJ1-1; TRBD1 is a possible D gene (6 bases). V lost 11 bases to trimming and J lost 3 bases, with 22 bases between them. CDR1 and CDR2 (germline): MNHNS, SASEGT. The CDR3 contains 15 residues. CDR3 in DNA: TGTGCCTCCCCGAGGGGGGCCGGCCGTGACACTGAAGCTTTCTTT. Its translation: CASPRGAGRDTEAFF.

CDR3 protein: CASSVDRGGEQYF. Here the CDR3 DNA reads TGTGCCAGCAGTGTGGACAGGGGTGGGGAGCAGTACTTC. This chain uses TRBV27 with TRBJ2-7, with 9 bases that match TRBD1. In germline, CDR1 is MNHEY, CDR2 SMNVEV (reference sequence). This CDR3 comprises 13 residues. J gave up 7 bases and V 5 bases, and 6 bases lay outside the gene matches.

The chain recombines TRBV5-6 with TRBJ1-1; D is possibly TRBD1 (5 bases). V lost 4 bases and J 2 bases, leaving 18 bases between the germline ends. The germline V gene has CDR1 SGHDT and CDR2 YYEEEE. CDR3 length: 16 residues. This chain's CDR3 is CASSILDGAENTEAFF. DNA for the CDR3: TGTGCCAGCAGCATCCTTGACGGGGCGGAAAACACTGAAGCTTTCTTT. Combining the CDR3 with reference TRBV5-6 and TRBJ1-1 gives the whole variable domain DAGVTQSPTHLIKTRGQQVTLRCSPKSGHDTVSWYQQALGQGPQFIFQYYEEEERQRGNFPDRFSGHQFPNYSSELNVNALLLGDSALYLCASSILDGAENTEAFFGQGTRLTVV.

This chain joins TRBV29-1 and TRBJ1-1; D is perhaps TRBD1 (5 bases). The V and J ends lost 6 bases and 3 bases respectively, with 5 bases between them. Germline V gives CDR1 SQVTM, CDR2 ANQGSEA. This CDR3 is 10 amino acids long. CDR3 DNA: TGCAGCGTGGGGGACACTGAAGCTTTCTTT. It translates to CSVGDTEAFF.

The V call is TRBV28, the J call TRBJ2-1; a weak D match, TRBD2 (5 bases). This CDR3 comprises 12 residues. Germline V gives CDR1 MDHEN, CDR2 SYDVKM. V lost 2 bases, J lost 6 bases, and 5 bases lay in between. The CDR3 DNA reads TGTGCCAGCAGTTTAACTAGCAATGAGCAGTTCTTC. Protein: CASSLTSNEQFF.

The count of this clone is one. This chain's CDR3 is CASHTQGGQQPQHF. Written as DNA, the CDR3 is TGTGCCAGCCACACCCAGGGTGGGCAGCAGCCCCAGCATTTT. V gene TRBV28 combines with J gene TRBJ1-5, with TRBD1 as a possible D gene (5 bases). Trimming removed 8 bases at V and 7 bases at J, with 18 bases between. The germline CDR1 and CDR2 sequences are MDHEN and SYDVKM. The CDR3 loop spans 14 amino acids.

In DNA, the CDR3 is TGTGCCAGCAGCCAGGGGACACCGGCGGGCGTTGAAAAACTGTTTTTT. It specifies CASSQGTPAGVEKLFF. The V call is TRBV7-9, the J call TRBJ1-4, with a tentative D call TRBD1 (6 bases). Trimming took 5 bases from V and 7 from J, leaving 20 bases between them. Germline assignment: CDR1 SEHNR and CDR2 FQNEAQ (reference sequence). The CDR3 is 16 residues long.

The CDR3 spells CASSKRRDRAKVYPYEQYF. CDR3 DNA sequence: TGTGCCAGCAGCAAACGTCGGGACAGGGCCAAAGTTTACCCCTACGAGCAGTACTTC. This chain connects TRBV21-1 to TRBJ2-7; TRBD1 was called by the table and not checked on the DNA. TRBV21-1 is assigned pseudogene status. The CDR3 has 19 amino acids.

The chain is built from TRBV28 and TRBJ2-7, with D maybe TRBD2 (6 bases). V was shortened by 6 bases and J by 7 bases, with 16 bases between the two germline ends. This CDR3 is 13 amino acids long. The germline CDR1 and CDR2 sequences are MDHEN and SYDVKM. The DNA of the CDR3 is TGTGCCAGCAGATCTGTTCAGCGGGCAGAGCAGTACTTC. Protein product: CASRSVQRAEQYF.

CDR3 residues: CASSLGLNYGYTF. In nucleotides, the CDR3 is TGTGCCAGTTCTTTAGGTCTCAACTATGGCTACACCTTC. This rearrangement joins TRBV2 to TRBJ1-2; no clear D. Germline CDR1 SNHLY, CDR2 FYNNEI. The CDR3 has 13 amino acids. Trimming shortened V by 9 bases and J by 2 bases, and 13 bases separated the two germline ends.

The V and J genes are TRBV7-9 and TRBJ1-3; D is uncertain. V was cut by 6 bases and J by 0 bases, with 15 bases left in between. Germline-derived CDR1 and CDR2 are SEHNR and FQNEAQ (reference sequence). This CDR3 is built from 16 residues. The DNA of the CDR3 is TGTGCCAGCAGTCAGAGCCTAACAGTCTCTGGAAACACCATATATTTT. It is translated as CASSQSLTVSGNTIYF. The full variable domain, with the rest looked up from reference TRBV7-9 and TRBJ1-3, is DTGVSQNPRHKITKRGQNVTFRCDPISEHNRLYWYRQTLGQGPEFLTYFQNEAQLEKSRLLSDRFSAERPKGSFSTLEIQRTEQGDSAMYLCASSQSLTVSGNTIYFGEGSWLTVV.

This clone has only a few counts. This chain links TRBV15 with TRBJ2-7; D remains unclear. Germline V CDR1 and CDR2: LNHNV, YYDKDF (reference sequence). Trimming shortened V by 3 bases and J by 3 bases, and 9 bases separated the two germline ends. The CDR3 loop spans 13 amino acids. The CDR3 loop is CATSSRKDYEQYF. The CDR3 bases are TGTGCCACCAGCAGCAGGAAGGACTACGAGCAGTACTTC.

The J gene is TRBJ2-5, the V gene TRBV5-6; a possible D gene is TRBD2 (6 bases). Germline CDR1 reads SGHDT; CDR2 reads YYEEEE. V lost 6 bases, J lost 3 bases, and 12 bases lay in between. This CDR3 is built from 13 residues. The CDR3 region has the DNA TGTGCCAGCATCTCGGTAGCGGAAGAGACCCAGTACTTC. Amino acids: CASISVAEETQYF.

This chain links TRBV30 with TRBJ2-7; either TRBD1 or TRBD2 may fit D (5 bases each). V was shortened by 4 bases and J by 5 bases, with 15 bases between the two germline ends. From germline, CDR1 is GTSNPN and CDR2 SVGIG (reference sequence). The CDR3 runs 13 residues. CDR3 bases: TGTGCCTGGACTGAGGGGATTAGGGACGAGCAGTACTTC. Translating gives CAWTEGIRDEQYF.

This clone was seen just once. The chain links TRBV9 to TRBJ2-1, with 7 nucleotides matching TRBD1. The germline CDR1 and CDR2 sequences are SGDLS and YYNGEE. The CDR3 is 15 amino acids. The junction had 4 bases not matched to a gene; V was cut back by 2 bases and J by 2 bases. CDR3 coding DNA: TGTGCCAGCAGCGTCGACAGGGAGACCTACAATGAGCAGTTCTTC. It specifies CASSVDRETYNEQFF.

The rearrangement joins TRBV30 to TRBJ1-2; 7 nucleotides line up with TRBD1. In germline, CDR1 is GTSNPN, CDR2 SVGIG (reference sequence). With V trimmed by 1 base and J by 8 bases, 16 bases remained unmatched. The CDR3 totals 16 residues. Written as DNA, the CDR3 is TGTGCCTGGAGTGCCCCATTGGAGGGGGCAGGAGAGGGCTACACCTTC. Amino acid sequence: CAWSAPLEGAGEGYTF.

The rearrangement joins TRBV4-2 to TRBJ1-4; no firm D call. CDR3 length: 17 amino acids. Germline CDR1 reads LGHNA; CDR2 reads YNFKEQ. The V end lost 0 bases, the J end lost 5 bases, and 16 bases lay between the germline ends. The CDR3 sequence is CASSQDPLTIINEKLFF. The CDR3 DNA reads as TGTGCCAGCAGCCAAGATCCTTTAACGATAATCAATGAAAAACTGTTTTTT.